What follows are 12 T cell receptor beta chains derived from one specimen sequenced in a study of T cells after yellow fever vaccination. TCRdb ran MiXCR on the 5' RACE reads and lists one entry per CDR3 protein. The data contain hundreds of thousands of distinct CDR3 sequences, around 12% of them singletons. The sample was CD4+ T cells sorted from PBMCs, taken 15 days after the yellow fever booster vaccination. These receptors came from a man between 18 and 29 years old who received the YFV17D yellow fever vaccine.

CDR3 DNA sequence: TGTGCCAGCAGCGGGTATACGCAGTATTTT. It yields the protein CASSGYTQYF. This chain links TRBV5-6 with TRBJ2-3; D call uncertain. This CDR3 is 10 amino acids long. The V gene's germline CDR1 is SGHDT and CDR2 YYEEEE. The ends were cut back, 4 bases at V and 7 bases at J, with 4 bases in the middle.

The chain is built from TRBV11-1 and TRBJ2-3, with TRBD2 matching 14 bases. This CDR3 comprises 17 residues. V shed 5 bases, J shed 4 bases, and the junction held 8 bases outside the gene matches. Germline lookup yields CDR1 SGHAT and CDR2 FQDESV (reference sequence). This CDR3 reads CASSPRTSGGSADTQYF. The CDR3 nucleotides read TGTGCCAGCAGCCCGCGGACTAGCGGGGGGTCGGCAGATACGCAGTATTTT.

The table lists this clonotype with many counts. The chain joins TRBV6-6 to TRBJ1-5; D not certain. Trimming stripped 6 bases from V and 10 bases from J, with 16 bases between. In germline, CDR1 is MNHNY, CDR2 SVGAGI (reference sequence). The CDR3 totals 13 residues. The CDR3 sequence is CASRSEGSTPQHF. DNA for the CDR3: TGTGCCAGCAGAAGTGAGGGTTCCACTCCCCAGCATTTT.

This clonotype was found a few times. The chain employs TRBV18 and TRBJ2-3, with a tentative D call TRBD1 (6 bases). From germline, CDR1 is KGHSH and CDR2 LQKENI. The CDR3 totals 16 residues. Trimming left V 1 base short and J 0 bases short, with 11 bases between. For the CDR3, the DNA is TGTGCCAGCTCACCACTTACAGGGTCTAGCACAGATACGCAGTATTTT. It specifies CASSPLTGSSTDTQYF.

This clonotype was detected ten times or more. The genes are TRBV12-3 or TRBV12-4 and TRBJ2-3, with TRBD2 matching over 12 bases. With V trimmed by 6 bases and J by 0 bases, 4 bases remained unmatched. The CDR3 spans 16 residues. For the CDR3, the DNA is TGTGCCAGCAGGCTAGCGGGGGGGCTAAGCACAGATACGCAGTATTTT. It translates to CASRLAGGLSTDTQYF.

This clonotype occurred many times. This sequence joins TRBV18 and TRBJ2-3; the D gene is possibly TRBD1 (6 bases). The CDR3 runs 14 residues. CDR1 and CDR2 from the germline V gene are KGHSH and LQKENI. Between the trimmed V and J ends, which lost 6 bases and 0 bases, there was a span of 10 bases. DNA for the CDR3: TGTGCCAGCTCCCCTGGACAGAGCACAGATACGCAGTATTTT. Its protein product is CASSPGQSTDTQYF.

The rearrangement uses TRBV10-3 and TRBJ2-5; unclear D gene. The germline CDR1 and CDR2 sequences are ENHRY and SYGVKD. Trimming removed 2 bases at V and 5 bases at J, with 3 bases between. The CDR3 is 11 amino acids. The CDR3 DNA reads TGTGCCATCAGTGAGGGGGAGACCCAGTACTTC. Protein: CAISEGETQYF.

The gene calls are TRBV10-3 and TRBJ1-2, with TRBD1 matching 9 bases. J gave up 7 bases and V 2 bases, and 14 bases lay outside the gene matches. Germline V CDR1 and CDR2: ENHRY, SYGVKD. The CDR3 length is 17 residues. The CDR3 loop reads CAISEAPGQGISSGYTF. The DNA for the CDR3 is TGTGCCATCAGTGAGGCCCCGGGACAGGGAATTAGTAGTGGCTACACCTTC.

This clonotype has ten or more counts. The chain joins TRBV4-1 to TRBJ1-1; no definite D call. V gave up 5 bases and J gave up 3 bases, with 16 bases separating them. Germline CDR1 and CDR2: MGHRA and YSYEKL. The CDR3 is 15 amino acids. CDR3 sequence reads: CASSGVGRSYTEAFF. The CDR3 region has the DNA TGCGCCAGCAGCGGGGTAGGTAGGTCATACACTGAAGCTTTCTTT.

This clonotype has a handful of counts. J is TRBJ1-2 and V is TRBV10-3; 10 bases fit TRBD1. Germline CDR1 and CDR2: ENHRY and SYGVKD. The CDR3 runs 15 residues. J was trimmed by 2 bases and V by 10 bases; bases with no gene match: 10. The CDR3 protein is CATRDRGQSNYGYTF. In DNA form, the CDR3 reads TGTGCCACCAGAGACAGGGGGCAATCGAACTATGGCTACACCTTC.

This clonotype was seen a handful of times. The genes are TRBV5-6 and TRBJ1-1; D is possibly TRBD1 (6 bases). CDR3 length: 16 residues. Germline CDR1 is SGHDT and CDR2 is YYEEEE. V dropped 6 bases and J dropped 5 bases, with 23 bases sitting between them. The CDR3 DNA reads TGTGCCAGCACACTTCTTCATAGGGGGGCCGAAACTGAAGCTTTCTTT. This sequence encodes CASTLLHRGAETEAFF.

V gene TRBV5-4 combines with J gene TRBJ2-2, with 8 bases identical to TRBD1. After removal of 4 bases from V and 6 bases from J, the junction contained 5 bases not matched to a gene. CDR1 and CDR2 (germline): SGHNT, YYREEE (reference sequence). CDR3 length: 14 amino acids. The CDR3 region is CASSTGQGSGELFF. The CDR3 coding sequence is TGTGCCAGCAGCACCGGACAGGGATCCGGGGAGCTGTTTTTT.